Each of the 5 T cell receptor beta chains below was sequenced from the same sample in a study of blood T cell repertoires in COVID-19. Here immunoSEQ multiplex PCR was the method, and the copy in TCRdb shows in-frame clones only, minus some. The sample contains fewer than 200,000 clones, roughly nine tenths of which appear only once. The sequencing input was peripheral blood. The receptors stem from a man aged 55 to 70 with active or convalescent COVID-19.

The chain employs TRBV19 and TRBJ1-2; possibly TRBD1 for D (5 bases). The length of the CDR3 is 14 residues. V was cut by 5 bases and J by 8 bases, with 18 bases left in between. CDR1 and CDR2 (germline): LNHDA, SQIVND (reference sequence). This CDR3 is CASSSFTGSIGYTF. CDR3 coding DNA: TGTGCCAGTAGTTCGTTCACAGGTTCTATCGGCTACACCTTC.

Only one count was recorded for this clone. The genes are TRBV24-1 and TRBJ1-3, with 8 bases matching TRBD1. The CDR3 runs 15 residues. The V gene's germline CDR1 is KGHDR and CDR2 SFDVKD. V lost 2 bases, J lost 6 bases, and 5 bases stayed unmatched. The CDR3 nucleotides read TGTGCCACCAGTGATTCTAGACAGGGGAAAAACACCATATATTTT. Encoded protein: CATSDSRQGKNTIYF.

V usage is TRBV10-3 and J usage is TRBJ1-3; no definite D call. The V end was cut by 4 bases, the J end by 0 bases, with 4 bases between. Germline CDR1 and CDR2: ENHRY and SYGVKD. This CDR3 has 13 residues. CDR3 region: CAISVRSGNTIYF. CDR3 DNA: TGTGCCATCAGTGTGCGCTCTGGAAACACCATATATTTT.

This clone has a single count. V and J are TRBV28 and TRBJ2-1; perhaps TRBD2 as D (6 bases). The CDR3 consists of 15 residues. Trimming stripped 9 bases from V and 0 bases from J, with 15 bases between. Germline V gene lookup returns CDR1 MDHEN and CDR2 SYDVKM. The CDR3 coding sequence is TGTGCCAGTAGGACCGGGGGAAGCTCCTACAATGAGCAGTTCTTC. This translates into CASRTGGSSYNEQFF.

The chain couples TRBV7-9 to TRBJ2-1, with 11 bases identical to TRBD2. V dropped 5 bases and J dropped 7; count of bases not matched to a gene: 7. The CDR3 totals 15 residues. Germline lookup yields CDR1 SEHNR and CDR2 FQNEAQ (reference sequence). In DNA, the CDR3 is TGTGCCAGCAGCAGTAGCGGGGGGGCGCTGAATGAGCAGTTCTTC. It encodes CASSSSGGALNEQFF.